The rows below give T cell receptor beta chains drawn from one sample of a study of ipilimumab plus nivolumab after autologous stem cell transplantation. Assay: immunoSEQ multiplex PCR; the TCRdb copy retains only in-frame clones and omits some. The sample has more than 13,000 clones; 65% to 85% are singletons. The sample here was PBMCs, taken in a trial of ipilimumab plus nivolumab as post-transplant consolidation. These receptors were collected from a male donor with primary mediastinal lymphoma. Each CDR3 is given with its conserved first and last residue. The order of the fields is D gene, J gene, V gene, clone size, CDR3 DNA, CDR3 protein. D genes are given only for firm matches. A row's size may be missing; if present it is once, few, many or a size class.

-	TRBJ2-5	TRBV5-1	-	TGCGCCAGCAGCTTGACGACGGGGAGACAAGAGACCCAGTACTTC	CASSLTTGRQETQYF
-	TRBJ1-1	TRBV7-9	-	TGTGCCAGCAGCGGACCGAGGACACCTAACACTGAAGCTTTCTTT	CASSGPRTPNTEAFF
TRBD2	TRBJ2-1	TRBV19	-	TGTGCCAGTAGTGAGGCGGGGGTCGATGAGCAGTTCTTC	CASSEAGVDEQFF
-	TRBJ1-3	TRBV7-7	-	TGTGCTAGCAGCTTAGGGGGGATCGGCTCTGGAAACACCATATATTTT	CASSLGGIGSGNTIYF
-	TRBJ2-1	TRBV28	-	TGTGCCAGCAGTCCCCCCTCCTCCTACAATGAGCAGTTCTTC	CASSPPSSYNEQFF
-	TRBJ1-4	TRBV19	-	TGTGCCTGCTCCCCAGGGTTGAGGGAAAAACTGTTTTTT	CACSPGLREKLFF
-	TRBJ1-1	TRBV6-5	-	TGTGCCAGCAGTTCAGGACTGAACATAATGAACACTGAAGCTTTCTTT	CASSSGLNIMNTEAFF
-	TRBJ1-1	TRBV6-4	-	TGTGCCAGCAGACAGGGTTTAGGCACTGAAGCTTTCTTT	CASRQGLGTEAFF
TRBD2	TRBJ2-7	TRBV28	-	TGTGCCAGCACCGCCGGGACTAGCGGGAAGGCGCCGTACTTC	CASTAGTSGKAPYF
TRBD1	TRBJ1-5	TRBV5-5	-	TGTGCCAGCAGCTTGGCCAGGGACAGGGGATTGAGCAATCAGCCCCAGCATTTT	CASSLARDRGLSNQPQHF
TRBD1	TRBJ1-2	TRBV28	few	TGTGCCAGCAGGAGACAGGGTCAGAGCTATGGCTACACCTTC	CASRRQGQSYGYTF
-	TRBJ1-2	TRBV13	-	TGTGCCAGCAGCTTAGAGGAGGAGGGCTACACCTTC	CASSLEEEGYTF
TRBD1	TRBJ2-3	TRBV27	-	TGTGCCAGCAGTTTATGGACAGGGGGGGATACGCAGTATTTT	CASSLWTGGDTQYF
TRBD2	TRBJ2-5	TRBV11-3	-	TGTGCCAGCAGCTTGACTAGCGGGAGAGGGGAGACCCAGTACTTC	CASSLTSGRGETQYF
-	TRBJ2-5	TRBV5-1	-	TGCGCCAGCAGAGGTGGTTTACAAGAGACCCAGTACTTC	CASRGGLQETQYF
-	TRBJ2-2	TRBV5-1	-	TGCGCCAGCAGCTTGGCGATTAGTTCGCCCGGGGAGCTGTTTTTT	CASSLAISSPGELFF
-	TRBJ2-3	TRBV5-1	-	TGCGCCAGCAGCACGCAGGGAATTGATACGCAGTATTTT	CASSTQGIDTQYF
-	TRBJ2-5	TRBV11-3	-	TGTGCCAGCAGCTTAGGAGCAGGGACCGCGACCCAGTACTTC	CASSLGAGTATQYF
TRBD2	TRBJ2-1	TRBV11-1	-	TGTGCCAGCAGCCCCGGGACTAGCGTTTGGGAGCAGTTCTTC	CASSPGTSVWEQFF
-	TRBJ2-6	TRBV6-5	-	TGTGCCAGCAGTCCTATGGCCTTTTCGGCCAACGTCCTGACTTTC	CASSPMAFSANVLTF
-	TRBJ1-4	TRBV27	-	TGTGCCAGCAGTTTATTTTCCACGGGACCTAATGAAAAACTGTTTTTT	CASSLFSTGPNEKLFF
TRBD1	TRBJ1-1	TRBV6-5	once	TGTGCCAGCAGCAACAGGGGGATGAACACTGAAGCTTTCTTT	CASSNRGMNTEAFF
-	TRBJ2-7	TRBV28	-	TGTGCCAGCAGTAGGGGGTTCTACGAGCAGTACTTC	CASSRGFYEQYF
-	TRBJ2-7	TRBV5-5	-	TGTGCCAGCAGCTTGGTCGGCAGCCCCTACGAGCAGTACTTC	CASSLVGSPYEQYF
-	TRBJ1-1	TRBV2	once	TGTGCCAGCAGTGAACGATTGAGCACTGAAGCTTTCTTT	CASSERLSTEAFF
TRBD2	TRBJ2-2	TRBV5-1	-	TGCGCCAGCAGCTTGAGAATTAGGCCGGGACTAGCGGGTTCCACCGGGGAGCTGTTTTTT	CASSLRIRPGLAGSTGELFF
TRBD1	TRBJ2-5	TRBV18	-	TGTGCCAGCTCACTACAGGGGTCGGGAGAGACCCAGTACTTC	CASSLQGSGETQYF
-	TRBJ1-6	TRBV6-1	-	TGTGCCAGCAGTGAAGGGGGGACATTCGATTCACCCCTCCACTTT	CASSEGGTFDSPLHF
TRBD1	TRBJ2-7	TRBV30	few	TGTGCCTGGAGGAGGGGAACAGGGGAGATGTACGAGCAGTACTTC	CAWRRGTGEMYEQYF
-	TRBJ1-5	TRBV20-1	-	TGCAGTGCTGCGAAGGGGCAGGCCCAGCATTTT	CSAAKGQAQHF
-	TRBJ2-3	TRBV9	-	TGTGCCAGCAGCGGAACAGGGATCACAGATACGCAGTATTTT	CASSGTGITDTQYF
TRBD1	TRBJ1-2	TRBV6-1	-	TGTGCCAGCAAAGAACAGGGGGCGCGCGGCTACACCTTC	CASKEQGARGYTF
TRBD1	TRBJ1-6	TRBV7-2	-	TGTGCCAGCAGCCCAGGGACAGCTAGCTCCTATAATTCACCCCTCCACTTT	CASSPGTASSYNSPLHF
-	TRBJ1-2	TRBV20-1	-	TGCAGTGCTCCTCCGGGGGGCTACACCTTC	CSAPPGGYTF
-	TRBJ1-3	TRBV6-5	-	TGTGCCAGCAGTGAACAGGGAGGTGGAAACACCATATATTTT	CASSEQGGGNTIYF
-	TRBJ1-4	TRBV13	few	TGTGCCAGCAGCTCAGTCAGGGGAGGCGATCCGTATAAACTGTTTTTT	CASSSVRGGDPYKLFF
-	TRBJ2-1	TRBV11-2	-	TGTGCCAGCAGCCCGACCAGTACAGCGTCCAATGAGCAGTTCTTC	CASSPTSTASNEQFF
TRBD1	TRBJ2-1	TRBV19	-	TGTGCCAGCGGGGCCCAGGGACAGATAATACCTGAGCAGTTCTTC	CASGAQGQIIPEQFF
-	TRBJ2-1	TRBV11-2	once	TGTGCCAGCAGCCTCATCAATGAGCAGTTCTTC	CASSLINEQFF
TRBD1	TRBJ1-4	TRBV9	-	TGTGCCAGCAGCCAAAATGGACAGGGTGATGAAAAACTGTTTTTT	CASSQNGQGDEKLFF
-	TRBJ2-3	TRBV9	once	TGTGCCAGCAGCCTCTCTAGCGGCACAGATACGCAGTATTTT	CASSLSSGTDTQYF
TRBD2	TRBJ2-5	TRBV7-3	-	TGTGCCAGCAGCCCAAGCAAGGGACTAGGGGGGAGGTGGAAGACCCAGTACTTC	CASSPSKGLGGRWKTQYF
-	TRBJ2-1	TRBV6-5	-	TGTGCCAGCAGTTATGGGGGGGCGATCCACAATGAGCAGTTCTTC	CASSYGGAIHNEQFF
-	TRBJ2-4	TRBV7-2	-	TGTGCCAGCAGCCTCAAGGGGGGTGACATTCAGTACTTC	CASSLKGGDIQYF
-	TRBJ2-3	TRBV12-5	-	TGTGCTAGTGCCTCAGGGATTCTCACAGATACGCAGTATTTT	CASASGILTDTQYF
TRBD2	TRBJ2-1	TRBV5-6	-	TGTGCCAGCAGGCATCTAGCGGGGGCCAACAATGAGCAGTTCTTC	CASRHLAGANNEQFF
-	TRBJ1-2	TRBV29-1	-	TGCAGCGTTCTCCCGGACGGCCACTATGGCTACACCTTC	CSVLPDGHYGYTF
-	TRBJ2-7	TRBV9	-	TGTGCCAGCAGCGTAGGGGCAGACACATACGAGCAGTACTTC	CASSVGADTYEQYF
-	TRBJ2-2	TRBV5-4	-	TGTGCCAGCAGCTTGGCTTCCGGGACATTTAACACCGGGGAGCTGTTTTTT	CASSLASGTFNTGELFF
-	TRBJ2-4	TRBV19	few	TGTGCCAGTAGTATCGGCGGGACAGCCAAAAACATTCAGTACTTC	CASSIGGTAKNIQYF
TRBD1	TRBJ2-2	TRBV9	-	TGTGCCAGCAGCACGGACAGGGTTGTCACCGGGGAGCTGTTTTTT	CASSTDRVVTGELFF
TRBD2	TRBJ2-7	TRBV5-4	-	TGTGCCAGCAGCGACCCTAGCGGGGAGTACTCCTACGAGCAGTACTTC	CASSDPSGEYSYEQYF